These 9 T cell receptor beta chains came from one sample sequenced in a study of OX40 agonist ivuxolimab in advanced cancers. TCRdb's table, derived via immunoSEQ multiplex PCR, lists solely in-frame clones and lacks some. The table has 60,000 to 75,000 clones, approximately 86% seen once; the top ten hold around 0.86%. This specimen consisted of CD4+ or CD8+ T cells sorted from blood, obtained in a trial of the OX40 agonist ivuxolimab. The receptors stem from an adult with an advanced solid tumor such as melanoma, head and neck, liver or kidney cancer.

This clone has only one observation. This chain links TRBV7-3 with TRBJ2-1; D not certain. CDR1 is SGHTA and CDR2 is FQGTGA in the germline V gene. The CDR3 length is 15 residues. Trimming stripped 5 bases from V and 0 bases from J, with 11 bases between. CDR3 region: CASSPGPSSYNEQFF. For the CDR3, the DNA is TGTGCCAGCAGCCCCGGTCCTAGCTCCTACAATGAGCAGTTCTTC.

This sequence joins TRBV2 and TRBJ2-6; 14 nucleotides agree with TRBD2. The ends lost 6 bases at V and 0 bases at J; junction bases unmatched: 10. From germline, CDR1 is SNHLY and CDR2 FYNNEI. The CDR3 runs to 20 residues. The CDR3: CASSAAGLAGGPSGANVLTF. The CDR3 DNA sequence: TGTGCCAGCAGCGCCGCCGGACTAGCGGGGGGCCCCTCTGGGGCCAACGTCCTGACTTTC.

A note on this clone: A much larger clonotype is one base distant, so this may be a read error. The same CDR3 also results from other DNA sequences found in this sample. The chain carries TRBV30 and TRBJ1-2, with D perhaps TRBD1 (5 bases). Per germline, CDR1 GTSNPN and CDR2 SVGIG (reference sequence). CDR3 length equals 12 residues. The CDR3 DNA reads as TGTGCCTGGAGTACAGGACTTTATGGTTACACCTTC. Its translation is CAWSTGLYGYTF.

V gene TRBV7-2 combines with J gene TRBJ2-4; D remains unclear. The germline V gene encodes CDR1 SGHTA and CDR2 FQGNSA. Deletions cut 5 bases from V and 1 base from J, with 15 bases between. The CDR3 extends over 16 amino acids. CDR3 residues: CASSVLRNSAKNIQYF. In nucleotides, the CDR3 is TGTGCCAGCAGCGTCCTTAGAAATAGTGCCAAAAACATTCAGTACTTC.

The V gene is TRBV28, the J gene TRBJ2-5; 9 nucleotides line up with TRBD1. CDR3 size: 16 residues. Germline CDR1 and CDR2: MDHEN and SYDVKM. J was trimmed by 7 bases and V by 6 bases; bases with no gene match: 15. CDR3 region: CASRDPGQGKSGTQYF. The CDR3 nucleotides are TGTGCCAGCAGAGATCCGGGACAGGGTAAATCAGGGACCCAGTACTTC.

The V call is TRBV5-6, the J call TRBJ2-7; D is undetermined. Deletions cut 0 bases from V and 3 bases from J, with 10 bases between. CDR1 and CDR2 from the germline V gene are SGHDT and YYEEEE. This CDR3 spans 14 amino acids. The chain's CDR3 is CASSLVLVGYEQYF. DNA for the CDR3: TGTGCCAGCAGCTTGGTCTTGGTCGGCTACGAGCAGTACTTC.

The chain uses TRBV7-2 and TRBJ2-2; perhaps D is TRBD1 or TRBD2 (5 bases each). The germline V and J ends were trimmed by 5 bases and 4 bases, with 11 bases remaining between them. Germline loops: CDR1 SGHTA, CDR2 FQGNSA. The CDR3 is 14 amino acids. The CDR3 coding sequence is TGTGCCAGCAGCGCTTTTGGGGGCACCGGGGAGCTGTTTTTT. Protein product: CASSAFGGTGELFF.

The chain carries TRBV5-4 and TRBJ2-2; D uncertain. The CDR3 loop spans 12 amino acids. Germline CDR1 reads SGHNT; CDR2 reads YYREEE (reference sequence). V lost 1 base, J lost 8 bases, and 6 bases lay in between. The CDR3: CASSLPKGELFF. The CDR3 DNA reads as TGTGCCAGCAGCTTGCCGAAGGGGGAGCTGTTTTTT.

The chain couples TRBV4-3 to TRBJ2-5, with no clear D. The CDR3 length is 13 residues. V lost 0 bases and J lost 7, with 9 bases in between. The germline CDR1 and CDR2 sequences are LGHNA and YSLEER. In DNA, the CDR3 is TGCGCCAGCAGCCAAGATCGGGCCGGGACCCAGTACTTC. Translating gives CASSQDRAGTQYF.